Listed below are T cell receptor beta chains from one sample, sequenced in a study of molecular identifiers for immune sequencing clone quantification. TCRdb reanalysed the PCR reads using MiXCR and keeps one entry per CDR3 protein. Of 100,000 or so distinct CDR3 sequences listed, under 40% are singletons. The sequenced sample was naive CD8+ T cells from blood, with Jurkat cell RNA spiked in. These receptors were obtained from a human donor in good health. Some libraries in this study had Jurkat cell RNA spiked in. Both conserved end residues are part of each CDR3. A D gene is named only where the DNA matches it firmly.

d_call | j_call | v_call | cdr3_aa
- | TRBJ2-7 | TRBV13 | CASSFSVSSYEQYF
- | TRBJ2-3 | TRBV9 | CASSVPSSGTPTDTQYF
TRBD1 | TRBJ1-6 | TRBV20-1 | CSAPPPRGNSPHHF
- | TRBJ2-1 | TRBV28 | CASIRNTGWKNEQFF
- | TRBJ2-7 | TRBV9 | CASSVGGQPYYEQYF
TRBD2 | TRBJ2-7 | TRBV19 | CASSISWTSGSVYEQYF
- | TRBJ1-5 | TRBV19 | CASSSWAGAVEDQPQHF
- | TRBJ1-5 | TRBV4-1 | CASSLGDGGNQPQHF
TRBD1 | TRBJ2-5 | TRBV28 | CASSTNSFNRDRGEEAQYF
- | TRBJ2-2 | TRBV7-2 | CASSLSFVVAEKNTGELFF
- | TRBJ2-5 | TRBV7-9 | CASSLVLGNEEAQYF
- | TRBJ1-6 | TRBV4-3 | CASSQDGPDYSPLHF
- | TRBJ2-3 | TRBV13 | CASSSQRTRRTDTQYF
- | TRBJ2-1 | TRBV5-5 | CASSTTGTLDNEQFF
- | TRBJ2-7 | TRBV9 | CASRHEEPVSEQYF
TRBD1 | TRBJ1-1 | TRBV12-5 | CASGWGRAATGTRIPEAFF
TRBD2 | TRBJ2-7 | TRBV4-3 | CASSQELAGVQGQYF
- | TRBJ2-7 | TRBV2 | CASSDSQGFVFEQYF
- | TRBJ2-3 | TRBV12-3/TRBV12-4 | CASSLGTAFYTQYF
- | TRBJ2-2 | TRBV11-3 | CASSLGGLDTGELFF
- | TRBJ2-7 | TRBV6-1 | CASTERRDEQYF
TRBD1 | TRBJ1-1 | TRBV6-2/TRBV6-3 | CASSYSVDRNNEAFF
- | TRBJ2-1 | TRBV9 | CASSFTPGLTYNEQFF
TRBD1 | TRBJ1-1 | TRBV9 | CASSVTGLNTEAFF
- | TRBJ2-7 | TRBV4-1 | CAGSQDTWEYEQYF
- | TRBJ1-2 | TRBV20-1 | CSAPETVTEHVNYGYTF
TRBD2 | TRBJ2-3 | TRBV7-2 | CASSLPSGVAWDTQYF
- | TRBJ2-7 | TRBV20-1 | CSAKNLSGTYEQYF
- | TRBJ1-5 | TRBV20-1 | CSARDLSGNNQPQHF
TRBD2 | TRBJ2-7 | TRBV13 | CATQREGGHEQYF
- | TRBJ2-3 | TRBV11-2 | CASSIGSLDTQYF
- | TRBJ2-2 | TRBV19 | CASNVAEETGELFF
- | TRBJ1-6 | TRBV28 | CASSTGTEYSPLHF
- | TRBJ2-1 | TRBV6-1 | CASSALANEQFF
- | TRBJ1-1 | TRBV15 | CATSRARGTEAFF
TRBD1 | TRBJ1-6 | TRBV7-9 | CASSSPLGSGTAPYSPLHF
- | TRBJ2-3 | TRBV27 | CARTDPITETQYF
- | TRBJ2-7 | TRBV19 | CASSSATGTYEQYF
- | TRBJ2-3 | TRBV28 | CASKLLAGPDTQYF
TRBD1 | TRBJ2-2 | TRBV19 | CASSTHRGTGELFF
- | TRBJ2-7 | TRBV27 | CASSLLGANEQYF
- | TRBJ2-7 | TRBV7-2 | CASSFTQGPARDEQYF
- | TRBJ2-3 | TRBV7-9 | CASSVRKVVDLRTDTQYF
- | TRBJ2-1 | TRBV5-8 | CASSVGIGQLF
TRBD2 | TRBJ2-7 | TRBV7-2 | CASSPGLAGAYF